Described below is a single TCR beta chain sequence and its context. Germline-derived CDR1 and CDR2 are SGHDT and YYEEEE. This CDR3 spans 14 amino acids. V gave up 4 bases and J gave up 4 bases, with 14 bases separating them. Amplification used 60 Vbeta primers and 13 Jbeta primers. Produced via immunoSEQ multiplex PCR; TCRdb's table is partial and in-frame only. The sample records about 170,000 clones, approximately 81% being singletons. This sample stems from a study of cytomegalovirus exposure and HLA in healthy donors. V and J are TRBV5-6 and TRBJ1-2; D perhaps matches TRBD1 (6 bases). This clonotype was obtained from a woman under 30 in good health and CMV-seronegative. Sequencing was performed on PBMCs. The CDR3 sequence is CASSRDTELYGYTF. DNA for the CDR3: TGTGCCAGCAGCCGGGACACGGAGCTCTATGGCTACACCTTC.